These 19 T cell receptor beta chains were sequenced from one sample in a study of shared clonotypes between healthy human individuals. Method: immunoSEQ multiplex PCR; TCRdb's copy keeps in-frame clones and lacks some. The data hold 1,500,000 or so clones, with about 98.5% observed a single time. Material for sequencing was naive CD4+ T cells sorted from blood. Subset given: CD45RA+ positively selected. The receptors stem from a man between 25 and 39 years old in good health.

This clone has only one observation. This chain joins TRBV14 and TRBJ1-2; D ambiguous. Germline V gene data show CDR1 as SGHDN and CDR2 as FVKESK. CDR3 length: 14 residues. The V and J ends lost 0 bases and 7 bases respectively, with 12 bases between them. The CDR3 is CASSQDLGLGGYTF. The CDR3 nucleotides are TGTGCCAGCAGCCAAGATCTGGGGTTGGGTGGCTACACCTTC.

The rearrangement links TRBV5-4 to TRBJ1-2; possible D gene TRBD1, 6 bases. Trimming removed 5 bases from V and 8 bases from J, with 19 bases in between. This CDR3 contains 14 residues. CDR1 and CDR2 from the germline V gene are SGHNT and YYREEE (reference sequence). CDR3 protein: CASRDAQGREGYTF. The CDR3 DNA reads TGTGCCAGCAGGGATGCACAGGGAAGGGAGGGCTACACCTTC.

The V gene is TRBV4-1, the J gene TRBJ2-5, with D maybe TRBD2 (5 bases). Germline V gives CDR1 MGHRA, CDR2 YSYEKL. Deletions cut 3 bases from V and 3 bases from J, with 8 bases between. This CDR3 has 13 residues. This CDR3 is CASSHVGEETQYF. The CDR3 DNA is TGCGCCAGCAGCCACGTCGGGGAAGAGACCCAGTACTTC.

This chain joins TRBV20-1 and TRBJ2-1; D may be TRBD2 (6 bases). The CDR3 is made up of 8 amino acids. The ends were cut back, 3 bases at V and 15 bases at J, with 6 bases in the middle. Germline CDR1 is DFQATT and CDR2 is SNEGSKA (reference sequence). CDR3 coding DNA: TGCAGTGCTAGGGAGGGGTTCTTC. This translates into CSAREGFF.

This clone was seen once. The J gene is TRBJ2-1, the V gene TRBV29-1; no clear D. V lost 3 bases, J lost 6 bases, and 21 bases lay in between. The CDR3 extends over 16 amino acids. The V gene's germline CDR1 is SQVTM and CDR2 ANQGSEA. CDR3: CSVDPWGTPRLNEQFF. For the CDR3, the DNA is TGCAGCGTTGATCCTTGGGGAACTCCACGGCTCAATGAGCAGTTCTTC.

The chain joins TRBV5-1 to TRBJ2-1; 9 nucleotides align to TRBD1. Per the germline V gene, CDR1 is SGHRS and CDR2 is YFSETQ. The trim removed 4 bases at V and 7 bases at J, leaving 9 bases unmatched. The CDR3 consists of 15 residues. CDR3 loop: CASSTRDRAHNEQFF. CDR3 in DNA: TGCGCCAGCAGCACCAGGGACAGGGCTCATAATGAGCAGTTCTTC.

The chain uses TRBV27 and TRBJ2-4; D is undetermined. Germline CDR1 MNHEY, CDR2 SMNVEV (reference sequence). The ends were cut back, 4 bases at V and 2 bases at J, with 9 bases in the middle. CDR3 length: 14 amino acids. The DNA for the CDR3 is TGTGCCAGCAGTTCGCTCGTATCCAAAAACATTCAGTACTTC. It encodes CASSSLVSKNIQYF.

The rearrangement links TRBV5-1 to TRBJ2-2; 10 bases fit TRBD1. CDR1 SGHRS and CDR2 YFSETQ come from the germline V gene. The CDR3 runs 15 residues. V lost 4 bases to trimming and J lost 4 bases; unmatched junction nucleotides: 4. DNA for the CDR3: TGCGCCAGCAGCCTGGACAGGGGGGCCACCGGGGAGCTGTTTTTT. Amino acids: CASSLDRGATGELFF.

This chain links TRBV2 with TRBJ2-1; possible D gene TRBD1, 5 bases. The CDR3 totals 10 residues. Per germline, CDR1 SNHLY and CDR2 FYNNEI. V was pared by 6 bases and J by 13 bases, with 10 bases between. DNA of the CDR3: TGTGCCAGCAGGGGGCTTATACAGTTCTTC. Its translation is CASRGLIQFF.

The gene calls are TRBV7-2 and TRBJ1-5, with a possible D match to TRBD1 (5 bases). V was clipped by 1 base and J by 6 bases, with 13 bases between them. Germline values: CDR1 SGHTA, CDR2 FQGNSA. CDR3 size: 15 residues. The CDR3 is CASSLVKGIGQPQHF. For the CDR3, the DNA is TGTGCCAGCAGCTTAGTAAAGGGGATAGGTCAGCCCCAGCATTTT.

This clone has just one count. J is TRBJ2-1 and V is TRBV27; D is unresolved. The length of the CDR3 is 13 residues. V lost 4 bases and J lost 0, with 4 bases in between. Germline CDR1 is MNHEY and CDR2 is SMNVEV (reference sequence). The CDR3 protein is CASSSRSYNEQFF. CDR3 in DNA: TGTGCCAGCAGTTCCCGCTCCTACAATGAGCAGTTCTTC.

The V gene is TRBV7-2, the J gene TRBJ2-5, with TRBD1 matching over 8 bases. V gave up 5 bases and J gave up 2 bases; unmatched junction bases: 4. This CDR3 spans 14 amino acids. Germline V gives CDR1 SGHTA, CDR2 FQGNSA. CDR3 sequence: CASSPDRAQETQYF. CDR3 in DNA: TGTGCCAGCAGCCCGGACAGGGCGCAAGAGACCCAGTACTTC.

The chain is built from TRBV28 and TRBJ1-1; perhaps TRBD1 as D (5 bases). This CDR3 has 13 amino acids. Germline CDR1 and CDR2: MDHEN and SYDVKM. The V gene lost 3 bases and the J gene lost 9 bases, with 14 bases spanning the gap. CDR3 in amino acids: CASSFSGALKAFF. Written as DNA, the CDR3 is TGTGCCAGCAGTTTCTCCGGGGCCTTGAAAGCTTTCTTT.

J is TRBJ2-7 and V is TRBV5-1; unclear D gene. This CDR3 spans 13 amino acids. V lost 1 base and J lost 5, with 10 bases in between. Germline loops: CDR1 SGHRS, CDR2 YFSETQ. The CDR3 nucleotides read TGCGCCAGCAGCTTGCCACTATCCAACGAGCAGTACTTC. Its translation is CASSLPLSNEQYF.

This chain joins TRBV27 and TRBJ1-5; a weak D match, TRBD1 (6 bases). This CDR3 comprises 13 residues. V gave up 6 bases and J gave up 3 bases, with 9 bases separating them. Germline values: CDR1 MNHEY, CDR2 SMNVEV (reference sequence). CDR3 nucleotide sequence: TGTGCCAGCAGGAACAGGGCCAATCAGCCCCAGCATTTT. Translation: CASRNRANQPQHF.

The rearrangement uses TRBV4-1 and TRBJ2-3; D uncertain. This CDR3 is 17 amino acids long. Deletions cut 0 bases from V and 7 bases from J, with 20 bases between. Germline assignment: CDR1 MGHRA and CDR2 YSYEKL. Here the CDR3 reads CASSQDQRGGPPNTQYF. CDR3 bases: TGCGCCAGCAGCCAAGATCAGCGTGGCGGTCCCCCGAATACGCAGTATTTT.

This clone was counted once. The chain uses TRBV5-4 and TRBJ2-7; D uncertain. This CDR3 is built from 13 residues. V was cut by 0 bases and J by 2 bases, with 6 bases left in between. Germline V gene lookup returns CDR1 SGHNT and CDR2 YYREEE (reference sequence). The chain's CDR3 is CASSLAAPYEQYF. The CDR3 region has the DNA TGTGCCAGCAGCTTGGCGGCACCCTACGAGCAGTACTTC.

CDR3 DNA: TGTGCCATCAGTGACCCCCGACAGGCGAGCTCCTACGAGCAGTACTTC. Its translation: CAISDPRQASSYEQYF. The genes are TRBV10-3 and TRBJ2-7, with a tentative D call TRBD1 (6 bases). Trimming took 3 bases from V and 0 from J, leaving 15 bases between them. Germline V gene sequence: CDR1 ENHRY, CDR2 SYGVKD. The CDR3 sequence is 16 residues long.

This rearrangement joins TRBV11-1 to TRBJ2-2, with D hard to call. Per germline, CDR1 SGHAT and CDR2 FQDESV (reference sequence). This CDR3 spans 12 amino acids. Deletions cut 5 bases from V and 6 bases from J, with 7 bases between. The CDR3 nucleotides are TGTGCCAGCAGCGGACGGGCCGGGGAGCTGTTTTTT. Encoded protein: CASSGRAGELFF.